This T cell receptor beta chain was recovered during a study of T cell responses to AZD1222 COVID-19 vaccine. Using immunoSEQ multiplex PCR, the repertoire was profiled, and TCRdb retains in-frame clones only, with some absent. The data hold some 120,000 clones, with about nine tenths observed a single time. Trimming removed 6 bases at V and 5 bases at J, with 22 bases between. The CDR3 contains 16 residues. CDR1 and CDR2 from the germline V gene are SGHVS and FNYEAQ. This chain uses TRBV7-6 with TRBJ2-5, with TRBD2 as a possible D gene (5 bases). Here the sequenced sample was peripheral blood, taken on day 0 of MenACWY control vaccination. This receptor was taken from an adult in good health. CDR3 loop: CASRTPMGSGLETQYF. Here the CDR3 DNA reads TGTGCCAGCAGGACTCCCATGGGGAGTGGATTGGAGACCCAGTACTTC.